The 18 T cell receptor beta chains listed next were all sequenced from one sample in a study of spatial heterogeneity in lung cancer. Time point in this sample: sample taken at primary tumor resection. One entry per CDR3 protein, called by TCRdb with MiXCR from the 5' RACE reads. This sample has fewer than 16,000 distinct CDR3 sequences, with roughly 3.9% found just once. Sample: normal lung tissue next to the tumor, taken at surgery. The source of these receptors is a male donor with early-stage non-small cell lung cancer.

This clonotype was detected ten times or more. The library was built for alpha chains, so this beta chain is an off-target read and its size means little. The V and J genes are TRBV12-3 or TRBV12-4 and TRBJ1-2; TRBD1 matches at 10 bases. J was trimmed by 4 bases and V by 5 bases; bases with no gene match: 10. This CDR3 is 16 amino acids long. CDR3 sequence (DNA): TGTGCCAGCAGTCCCGGGACAGGGGTCTCATCCTATGGCTACACCTTC. Residues: CASSPGTGVSSYGYTF.

The sample holds many counts of this clonotype. This beta chain represents an off-target read in a library built for alpha chains; its size is of limited meaning. The chain recombines TRBV20-1 with TRBJ2-3, with TRBD2 matching over 11 bases. The germline CDR1 and CDR2 sequences are DFQATT and SNEGSKA (reference sequence). V gave up 6 bases and J gave up 1 base; unmatched junction bases: 6. There are 15 residues in the CDR3. CDR3 coding DNA: TGCAGTGCCTTGACTAGCGGGACTGGCACAGATACGCAGTATTTT. Translating gives CSALTSGTGTDTQYF.

This clonotype was counted many times. The size of this beta chain means little, since it is a stray read in a library made for alpha chains. The CDR3, as DNA: TGTGCCAGCAGCTTAGGACTAGCCTACGAGCAGTACTTC. The encoded protein is CASSLGLAYEQYF. The gene calls are TRBV7-6 and TRBJ2-7, with D possibly matching TRBD2 (6 bases). Trimming removed 1 base at V and 2 bases at J, with 6 bases between. The germline CDR1 and CDR2 sequences are SGHVS and FNYEAQ. The length of the CDR3 is 13 residues.

In its sample, this clonotype was seen many times. This beta chain was picked up by a library intended for alpha chains and is off target, so its count carries little meaning. This sequence joins TRBV4-2 and TRBJ2-7; D remains unclear. The CDR3 has 13 amino acids. Germline CDR1 and CDR2: LGHNA and YNFKEQ. V was pared by 6 bases and J by 2 bases, with 11 bases between. The CDR3 DNA follows: TGTGCCAGCAGAGCGACGGGCACCTACGAGCAGTACTTC. This codes for CASRATGTYEQYF.

This clonotype was recorded many times. This beta chain is a stray read from a library made for alpha chains; its abundance is not meaningful. Here the CDR3 reads CASSLGPSGISIGELFF. CDR3 in DNA: TGTGCCAGCAGCTTAGGTCCTAGCGGGATATCTATCGGGGAGCTGTTTTTT. The genes are TRBV7-9 and TRBJ2-2, with 9 positions matching TRBD2. With 1 base clipped from V and 7 bases from J, the junction kept 10 bases outside the gene matches. Germline values: CDR1 SEHNR, CDR2 FQNEAQ (reference sequence). This CDR3 comprises 17 residues.

The sample holds many counts of this clonotype. This beta chain came through as a stray read in a library set up for alpha chains, and its size says little. The V call is TRBV6-2 or TRBV6-3, the J call TRBJ2-4, with D possibly TRBD2 on 7 matching bases. Looked up from germline, CDR1 is MNHEY and CDR2 is SVGEGT. CDR3 length: 14 amino acids. Between the trimmed V and J ends, which lost 2 bases and 6 bases, there was a span of 11 bases. CDR3 bases: TGTGCCAGCAGTTACGGGGGGGCTGGAAACATTCAGTACTTC. This codes for CASSYGGAGNIQYF.

By share of the sample, this clonotype is large. The size of this beta chain means little, since it is a stray read in a library made for alpha chains. The J gene is TRBJ2-3, the V gene TRBV7-6; 7 bases are a match to TRBD1. The V and J ends lost 5 bases and 1 base, in that order; junction bases with no gene match: 6. This CDR3 contains 15 residues. Germline CDR1 is SGHVS and CDR2 is FNYEAQ. The CDR3 here is CASSLGGQGTDTQYF. As DNA, the CDR3 is TGTGCCAGCAGCCTCGGAGGACAGGGCACAGATACGCAGTATTTT. The whole variable domain, remainder taken from reference TRBV7-6 and TRBJ2-3, is GAGVSQSPRYKVTKRGQDVALRCDPISGHVSLYWYRQALGQGPEFLTYFNYEAQQDKSGLPNDRFSAERPEGSISTLTIQRTEQRDSAMYRCASSLGGQGTDTQYFGPGTRLTVL.

This clonotype was counted at least ten times. Because the library targeted alpha chains, this beta chain is an off-target read whose size means little. The chain carries TRBV20-1 and TRBJ2-1, with 10 bases identical to TRBD2. Germline lookup yields CDR1 DFQATT and CDR2 SNEGSKA (reference sequence). Trimming removed 5 bases from V and 9 bases from J; junction bases left unmatched: 13. The CDR3 extends over 15 amino acids. CDR3 amino acids: CSAAMASGSSGEQFF. DNA of the CDR3: TGCAGTGCTGCTATGGCTAGCGGGAGTTCTGGTGAGCAGTTCTTC.

In this sample, this clonotype turned up many times. This beta chain is a stray sequence in a library constructed for alpha chains; its clone size is not meaningful. The chain has TRBV5-1 and TRBJ1-2; D is unresolved. Germline V gene data show CDR1 as SGHRS and CDR2 as YFSETQ. The CDR3 consists of 15 residues. V was shortened by 3 bases and J by 4 bases, with 16 bases between the two germline ends. The CDR3 DNA sequence: TGCGCCAGCAGCTATGACCCGGGAGGCGCCTATGGCTACACCTTC. It translates to CASSYDPGGAYGYTF.

This clonotype was observed many times. This beta chain is a stray read from a library made for alpha chains; its abundance is not meaningful. The chain links TRBV7-9 to TRBJ2-6, with D tentatively TRBD1 (5 bases). CDR1 SEHNR and CDR2 FQNEAQ come from the germline V gene (reference sequence). The length of the CDR3 is 16 residues. V lost 5 bases and J lost 2, with 13 bases in between. The CDR3 here is CASSLPTVTGANVLTF. DNA for the CDR3: TGTGCCAGCAGCCTACCGACAGTCACTGGGGCCAACGTCCTGACTTTC.

This clonotype was found many times. The size of this beta chain means little, since it is a stray read in a library made for alpha chains. J is TRBJ2-1 and V is TRBV7-2; 11 nucleotides match TRBD2. The trim removed 3 bases at V and 9 bases at J, leaving 7 bases unmatched. Looked up from germline, CDR1 is SGHTA and CDR2 is FQGNSA. The CDR3 has 15 amino acids. The CDR3 loop is CASSFRGLAGTEQFF. The CDR3 nucleotides are TGTGCCAGCAGCTTCCGTGGACTAGCGGGTACTGAGCAGTTCTTC.

This clonotype was detected many times. The library was prepared for alpha chains; this beta chain is a stray read, so its frequency means little. This chain uses TRBV2 with TRBJ2-3; 8 positions agree with TRBD1. Trimming removed 6 bases from V and 0 bases from J; junction bases left unmatched: 2. The CDR3 covers 14 residues. Per the germline V gene, CDR1 is SNHLY and CDR2 is FYNNEI. The CDR3 DNA sequence: TGTGCCAGCAGGGACAGGGTCAGCACAGATACGCAGTATTTT. This gives the protein CASRDRVSTDTQYF.

This clonotype was found many times. Within a library made for alpha chains, this beta chain is off target, and its count is uninformative. This sequence joins TRBV4-2 and TRBJ2-3; 11 bases line up with TRBD2. The V segment lost 3 bases and the J segment 0 bases; nucleotides outside the gene matches: 5. Germline CDR1 is LGHNA and CDR2 is YNFKEQ. This CDR3 has 17 residues. CDR3 residues: CASSQLLAGGSTDTQYF. The CDR3 region has the DNA TGTGCCAGCAGCCAGCTCCTAGCGGGAGGCAGCACAGATACGCAGTATTTT.

This clonotype was observed many times. This beta chain appears as a stray read in a library generated for alpha chains; its size is not informative. The chain recombines TRBV25-1 with TRBJ2-5, with D tentatively TRBD1 (6 bases). The CDR3 runs to 14 residues. Trimming shortened V by 1 base and J by 3 bases, and 9 bases separated the two germline ends. Looked up from germline, CDR1 is MGHDK and CDR2 is SYGVNS. The CDR3 DNA reads as TGTGCCAGCAGTGAATTGGACAGCAAAGAGACCCAGTACTTC. Translated, it gives CASSELDSKETQYF.

This clonotype was observed at least ten times. A library prepared for alpha chains yielded this beta chain as an off-target read; its size is of little meaning. This chain uses TRBV24-1 with TRBJ2-1; no firm D call. The germline V gene encodes CDR1 KGHDR and CDR2 SFDVKD. This CDR3 is 17 amino acids long. V lost 3 bases, J lost 6 bases, and 20 bases lay in between. In DNA, the CDR3 is TGTGCCACCAGTGATGCCCGCTCTGGGTCTTTCAGCAATGAGCAGTTCTTC. It is translated as CATSDARSGSFSNEQFF.

The sample holds many counts of this clonotype. This beta chain appears as a stray read in a library generated for alpha chains; its size is not informative. The chain has TRBV6-2 or TRBV6-3 and TRBJ2-4; no reliable D call. The germline CDR1 and CDR2 sequences are MNHEY and SVGEGT. CDR3 size: 16 residues. Deletions cut 7 bases from V and 0 bases from J, with 16 bases between. CDR3 in DNA: TGTGCCAGCACCCCCGCCATGGTACTAGCCAAAAACATTCAGTACTTC. Its protein product is CASTPAMVLAKNIQYF.

This clonotype is termed medium-sized (0.01 to 0.1%). Because the library targeted alpha chains, this beta chain is an off-target read whose size means little. The chain carries TRBV7-8 and TRBJ2-1; 8 nucleotides match TRBD2. Germline CDR1 is SGHVS and CDR2 is FQNEAQ. Trimming removed 5 bases from V and 8 bases from J; junction bases left unmatched: 20. This CDR3 has 18 residues. The CDR3 loop reads CASSLTRAGVAGIDEQFF. The DNA of the CDR3 is TGTGCCAGCAGCCTCACCCGAGCCGGGGTAGCGGGAATCGATGAGCAGTTCTTC.

In the case of this clonotype: This beta chain turned up in a library designed for alpha chains; as an off-target read, its abundance says little. J is TRBJ2-7 and V is TRBV30, with D hard to call. V gave up 1 base and J gave up 2 bases, with 6 bases separating them. Germline values: CDR1 GTSNPN, CDR2 SVGIG (reference sequence). The CDR3 is 12 residues long. The CDR3: CAWSGLTYEQYF. The CDR3 DNA reads TGTGCCTGGAGTGGACTGACCTACGAGCAGTACTTC.